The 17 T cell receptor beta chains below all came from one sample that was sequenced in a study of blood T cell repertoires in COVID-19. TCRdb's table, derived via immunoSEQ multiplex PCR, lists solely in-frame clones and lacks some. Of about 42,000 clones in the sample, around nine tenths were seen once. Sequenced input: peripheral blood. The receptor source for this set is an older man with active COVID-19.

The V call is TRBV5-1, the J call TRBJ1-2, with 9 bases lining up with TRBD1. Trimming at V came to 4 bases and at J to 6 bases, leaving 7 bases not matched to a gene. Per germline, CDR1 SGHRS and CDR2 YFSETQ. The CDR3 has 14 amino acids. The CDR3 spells CASSIWTGANGYTF. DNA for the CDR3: TGCGCCAGCAGCATCTGGACAGGGGCGAATGGCTACACCTTC.

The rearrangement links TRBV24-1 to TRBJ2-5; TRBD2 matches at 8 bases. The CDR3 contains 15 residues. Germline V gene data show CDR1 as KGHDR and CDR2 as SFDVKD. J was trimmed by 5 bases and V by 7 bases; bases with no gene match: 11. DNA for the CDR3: TGTGCCACCAGGGGGGAAGGAGCGGGAGTTGAGACCCAGTACTTC. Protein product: CATRGEGAGVETQYF.

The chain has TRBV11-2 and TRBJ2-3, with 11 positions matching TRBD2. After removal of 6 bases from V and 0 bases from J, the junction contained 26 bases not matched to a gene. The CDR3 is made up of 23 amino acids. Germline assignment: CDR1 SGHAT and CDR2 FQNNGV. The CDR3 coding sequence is TGTGCCAGCAGTTTTCGGCCGGGACCGACGGGACTAGCGGAGAAGGAGAGCACAGATACGCAGTATTTT. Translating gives CASSFRPGPTGLAEKESTDTQYF.

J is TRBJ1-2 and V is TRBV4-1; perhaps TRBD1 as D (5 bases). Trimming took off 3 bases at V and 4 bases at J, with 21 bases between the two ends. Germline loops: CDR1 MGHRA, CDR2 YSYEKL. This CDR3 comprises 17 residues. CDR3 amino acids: CASSHWMRDARSYGYTF. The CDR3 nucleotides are TGCGCCAGCAGCCACTGGATGCGGGACGCCAGGAGCTATGGCTACACCTTC.

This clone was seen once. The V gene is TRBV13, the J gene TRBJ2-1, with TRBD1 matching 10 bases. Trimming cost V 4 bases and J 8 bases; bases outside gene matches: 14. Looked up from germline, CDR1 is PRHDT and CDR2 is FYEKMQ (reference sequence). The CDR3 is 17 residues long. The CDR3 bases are TGTGCCAGCAGCTCCGTATCAGGAGGGGACAGGGGTGATGAGCAGTTCTTC. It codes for CASSSVSGGDRGDEQFF.

The CDR3: CASSLMPSVTDTQYF. CDR3 sequence (DNA): TGTGCCAGCAGCTTAATGCCTAGCGTCACAGATACGCAGTATTTT. This rearrangement joins TRBV7-3 to TRBJ2-3; tentative D call: TRBD2 (6 bases). From germline, CDR1 is SGHTA and CDR2 FQGTGA. V was clipped by 1 base and J by 2 bases, with 10 bases between them. The CDR3 runs to 15 residues.

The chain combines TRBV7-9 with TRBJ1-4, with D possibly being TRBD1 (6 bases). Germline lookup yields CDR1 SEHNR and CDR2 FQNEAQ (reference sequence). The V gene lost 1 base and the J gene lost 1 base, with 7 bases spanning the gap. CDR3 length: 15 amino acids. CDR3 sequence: CASSLGGQTNEKLFF. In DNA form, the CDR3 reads TGTGCCAGCAGCTTAGGGGGGCAAACTAATGAAAAACTGTTTTTT.

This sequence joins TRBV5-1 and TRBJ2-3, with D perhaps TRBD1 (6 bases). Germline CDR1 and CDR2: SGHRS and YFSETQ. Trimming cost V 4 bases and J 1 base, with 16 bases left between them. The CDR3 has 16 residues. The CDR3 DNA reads TGCGCCAGCAGCCTGGAGACAGGATATGGCACAGATACGCAGTATTTT. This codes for CASSLETGYGTDTQYF.

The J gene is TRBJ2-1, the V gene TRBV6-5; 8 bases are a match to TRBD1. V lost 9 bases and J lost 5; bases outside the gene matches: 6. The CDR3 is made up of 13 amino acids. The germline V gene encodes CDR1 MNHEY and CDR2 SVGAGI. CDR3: CASYRGLHNEQFF. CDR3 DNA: TGTGCCAGTTACAGGGGGTTGCACAATGAGCAGTTCTTC.

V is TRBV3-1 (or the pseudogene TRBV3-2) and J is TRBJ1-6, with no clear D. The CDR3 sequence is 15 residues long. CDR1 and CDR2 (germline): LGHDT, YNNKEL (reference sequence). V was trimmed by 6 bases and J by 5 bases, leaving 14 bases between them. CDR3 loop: CASRARAGHNSPLHF. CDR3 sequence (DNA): TGTGCCAGCAGGGCGAGGGCCGGCCATAATTCACCCCTCCACTTT.

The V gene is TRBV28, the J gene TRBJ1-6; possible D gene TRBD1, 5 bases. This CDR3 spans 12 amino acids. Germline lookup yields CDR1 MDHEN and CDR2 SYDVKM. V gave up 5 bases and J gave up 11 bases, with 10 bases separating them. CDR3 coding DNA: TGTGCCAGCAGTCCGCGGGGGGCACCCCTCCACTTT. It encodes CASSPRGAPLHF.

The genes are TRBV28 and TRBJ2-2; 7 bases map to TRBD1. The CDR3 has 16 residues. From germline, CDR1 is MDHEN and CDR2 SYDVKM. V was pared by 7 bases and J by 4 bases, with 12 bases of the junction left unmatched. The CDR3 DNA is TGTGCCAGCAAACATTACAGGGGATCGTCCACCGGGGAGCTGTTTTTT. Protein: CASKHYRGSSTGELFF.

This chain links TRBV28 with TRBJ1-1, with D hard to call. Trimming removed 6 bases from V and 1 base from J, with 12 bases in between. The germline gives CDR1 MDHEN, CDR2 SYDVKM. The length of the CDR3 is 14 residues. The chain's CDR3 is CASRPRWQNTEAFF. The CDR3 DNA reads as TGTGCCAGCAGACCCCGTTGGCAGAACACTGAAGCTTTCTTT.

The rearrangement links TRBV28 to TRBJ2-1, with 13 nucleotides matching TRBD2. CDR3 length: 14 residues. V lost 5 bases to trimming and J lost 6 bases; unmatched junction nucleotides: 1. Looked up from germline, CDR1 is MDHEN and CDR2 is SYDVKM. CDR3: CASSTSGGANEQFF. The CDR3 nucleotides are TGTGCCAGCAGTACTAGCGGGGGGGCCAATGAGCAGTTCTTC.

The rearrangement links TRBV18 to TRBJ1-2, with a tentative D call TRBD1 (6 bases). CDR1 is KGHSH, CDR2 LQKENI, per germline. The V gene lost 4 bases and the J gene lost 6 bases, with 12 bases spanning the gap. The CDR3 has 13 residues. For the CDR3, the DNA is TGTGCCAGCTCACTGCGGGGGCGGGATGGCTACACCTTC. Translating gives CASSLRGRDGYTF. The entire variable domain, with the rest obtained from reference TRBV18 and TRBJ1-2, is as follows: NAGVMQNPRHLVRRRGQEARLRCSPMKGHSHVYWYRQLPEEGLKFMVYLQKENIIDESGMPKERFSAEFPKEGPSILRIQQVVRGDSAAYFCASSLRGRDGYTFGSGTRLTVV.

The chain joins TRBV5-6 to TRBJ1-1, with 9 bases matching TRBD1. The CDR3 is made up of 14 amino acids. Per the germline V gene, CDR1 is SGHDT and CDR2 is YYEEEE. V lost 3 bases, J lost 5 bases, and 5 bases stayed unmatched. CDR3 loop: CASSWDRAQTEAFF. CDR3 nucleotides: TGTGCCAGCAGCTGGGACAGGGCGCAGACTGAAGCTTTCTTT.

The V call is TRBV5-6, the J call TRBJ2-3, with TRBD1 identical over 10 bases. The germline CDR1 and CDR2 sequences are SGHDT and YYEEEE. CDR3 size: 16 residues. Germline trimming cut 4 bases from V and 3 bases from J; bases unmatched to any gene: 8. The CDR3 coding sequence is TGTGCCAGCAGCCGCGGCCCGGACAGGGGGACAGATACGCAGTATTTT. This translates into CASSRGPDRGTDTQYF. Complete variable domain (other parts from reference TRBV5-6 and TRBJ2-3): DAGVTQSPTHLIKTRGQQVTLRCSPKSGHDTVSWYQQALGQGPQFIFQYYEEEERQRGNFPDRFSGHQFPNYSSELNVNALLLGDSALYLCASSRGPDRGTDTQYFGPGTRLTVL.